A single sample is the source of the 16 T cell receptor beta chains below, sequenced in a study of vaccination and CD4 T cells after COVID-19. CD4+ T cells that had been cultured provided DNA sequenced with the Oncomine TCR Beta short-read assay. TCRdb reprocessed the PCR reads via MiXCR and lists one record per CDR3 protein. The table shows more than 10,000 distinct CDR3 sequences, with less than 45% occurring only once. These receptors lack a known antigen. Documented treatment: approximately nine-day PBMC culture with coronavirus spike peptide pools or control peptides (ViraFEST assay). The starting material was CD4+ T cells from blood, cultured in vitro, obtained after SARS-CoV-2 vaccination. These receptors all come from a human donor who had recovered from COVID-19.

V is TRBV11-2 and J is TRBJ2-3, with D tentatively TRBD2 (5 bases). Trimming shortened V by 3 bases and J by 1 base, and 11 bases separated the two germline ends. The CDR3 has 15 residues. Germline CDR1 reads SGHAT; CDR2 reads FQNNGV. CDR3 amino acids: CASSLTSGGTDTQYF. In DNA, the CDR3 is TGTGCCAGCAGCTTGACGAGCGGAGGCACAGATACGCAGTATTTT.

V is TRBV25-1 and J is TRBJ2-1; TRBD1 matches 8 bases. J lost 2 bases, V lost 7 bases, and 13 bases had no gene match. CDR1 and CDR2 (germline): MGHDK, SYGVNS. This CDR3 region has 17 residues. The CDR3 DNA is TGTGCCAGCATGGCCGGTGCCGGGACAGGCACCTACAATGAGCAGTTCTTC. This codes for CASMAGAGTGTYNEQFF.

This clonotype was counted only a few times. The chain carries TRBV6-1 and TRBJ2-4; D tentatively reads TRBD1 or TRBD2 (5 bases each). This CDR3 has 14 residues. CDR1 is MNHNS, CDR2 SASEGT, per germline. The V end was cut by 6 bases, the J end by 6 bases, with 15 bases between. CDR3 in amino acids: CASRGPPTLNIQYF. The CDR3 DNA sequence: TGTGCCAGCAGGGGACCTCCAACACTAAACATTCAGTACTTC.

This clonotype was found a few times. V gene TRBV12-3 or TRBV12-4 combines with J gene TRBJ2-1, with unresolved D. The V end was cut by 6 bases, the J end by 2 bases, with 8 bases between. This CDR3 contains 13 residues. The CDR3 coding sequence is TGTGCCAGCAGCAGACGGACCTACAATGAGCAGTTCTTC. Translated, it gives CASSRRTYNEQFF.

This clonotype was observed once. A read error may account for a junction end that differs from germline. DNA of the CDR3: TGTGCCAGTAGTCCCGGGACTATCAACACCGGGGGGCTGTTTTTT. Protein sequence: CASSPGTINTGGLFF. J is TRBJ2-2 and V is TRBV19, with 7 bases fitting TRBD2. There are 15 residues in the CDR3. The germline V gene has CDR1 LNHDA and CDR2 SQIVND (reference sequence).

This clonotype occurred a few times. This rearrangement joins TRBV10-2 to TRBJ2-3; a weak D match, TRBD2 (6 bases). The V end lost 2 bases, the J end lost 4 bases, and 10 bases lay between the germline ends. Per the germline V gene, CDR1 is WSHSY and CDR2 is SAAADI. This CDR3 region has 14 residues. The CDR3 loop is CASSEGLLSDTQYF. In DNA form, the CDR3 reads TGCGCCAGCAGTGAGGGACTACTCTCAGATACGCAGTATTTT.

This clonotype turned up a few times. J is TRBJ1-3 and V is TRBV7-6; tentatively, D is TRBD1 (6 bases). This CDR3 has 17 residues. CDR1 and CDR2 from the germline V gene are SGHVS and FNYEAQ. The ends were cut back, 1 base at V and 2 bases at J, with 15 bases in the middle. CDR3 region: CASSLGVTGPPGNTIYF. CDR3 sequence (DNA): TGTGCCAGCAGCTTAGGAGTTACAGGGCCCCCTGGAAACACCATATATTTT.

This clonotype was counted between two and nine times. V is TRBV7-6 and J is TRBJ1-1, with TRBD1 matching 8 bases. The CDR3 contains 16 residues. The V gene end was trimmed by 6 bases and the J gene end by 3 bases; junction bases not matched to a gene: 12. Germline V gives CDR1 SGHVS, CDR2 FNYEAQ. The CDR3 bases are TGTGCCAGCAGACCACCAGGGGGCCGGACTCACACTGAAGCTTTCTTT. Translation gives CASRPPGGRTHTEAFF.

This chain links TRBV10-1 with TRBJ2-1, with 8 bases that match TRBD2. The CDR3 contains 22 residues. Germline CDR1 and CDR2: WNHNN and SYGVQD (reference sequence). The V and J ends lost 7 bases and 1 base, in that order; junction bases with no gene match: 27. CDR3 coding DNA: TGCGCCAGCACGTCTTCGTACCAGGGCGGGAGGCCAGACGTAGATTCCTACAATGAGCAGTTCTTC. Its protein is CASTSSYQGGRPDVDSYNEQFF.

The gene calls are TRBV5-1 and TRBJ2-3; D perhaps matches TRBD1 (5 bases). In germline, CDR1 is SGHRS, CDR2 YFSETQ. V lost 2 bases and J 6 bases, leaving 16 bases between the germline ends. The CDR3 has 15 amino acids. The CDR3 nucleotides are TGCGCCAGCAGCTTCGACAGTCCCGAGCAGGATACGCAGTATTTT. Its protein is CASSFDSPEQDTQYF.

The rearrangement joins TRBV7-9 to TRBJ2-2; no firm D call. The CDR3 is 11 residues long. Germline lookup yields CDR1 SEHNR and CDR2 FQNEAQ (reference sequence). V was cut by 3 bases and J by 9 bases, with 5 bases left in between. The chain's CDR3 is CASSFNRELFF. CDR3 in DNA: TGTGCCAGCAGCTTCAACCGGGAGCTGTTTTTT.

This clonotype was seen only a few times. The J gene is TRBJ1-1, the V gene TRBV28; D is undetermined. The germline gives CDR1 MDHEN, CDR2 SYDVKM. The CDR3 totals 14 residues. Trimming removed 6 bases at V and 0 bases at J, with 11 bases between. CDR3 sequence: CASSQTTMNTEAFF. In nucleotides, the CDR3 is TGTGCCAGCAGCCAGACAACTATGAACACTGAAGCTTTCTTT.

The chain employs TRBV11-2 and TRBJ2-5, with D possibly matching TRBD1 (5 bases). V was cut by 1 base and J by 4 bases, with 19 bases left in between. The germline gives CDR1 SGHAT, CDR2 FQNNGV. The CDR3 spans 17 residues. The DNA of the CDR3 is TGTGCCAGCAGCTTAGGCGTGGTAGCTTTTACAGGAGAGACCCAGTACTTC. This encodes CASSLGVVAFTGETQYF.

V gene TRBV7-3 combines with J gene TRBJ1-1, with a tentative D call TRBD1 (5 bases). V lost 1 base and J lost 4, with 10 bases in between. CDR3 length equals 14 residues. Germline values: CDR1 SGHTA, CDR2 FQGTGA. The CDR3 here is CASSLNSGSTEAFF. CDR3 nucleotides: TGTGCCAGCAGCTTAAACTCAGGGAGCACTGAAGCTTTCTTT.

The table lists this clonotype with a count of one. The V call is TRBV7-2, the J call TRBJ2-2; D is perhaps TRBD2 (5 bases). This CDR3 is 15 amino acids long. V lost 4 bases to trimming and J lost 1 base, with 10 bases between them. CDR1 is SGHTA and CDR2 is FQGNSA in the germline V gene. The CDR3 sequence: CASSSTRENTGELFF. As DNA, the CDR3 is TGTGCCAGCAGCTCAACCCGGGAGAACACCGGGGAGCTGTTTTTT. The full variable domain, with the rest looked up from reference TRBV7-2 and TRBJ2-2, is GAGVSQSPSNKVTEKGKDVELRCDPISGHTALYWYRQSLGQGLEFLIYFQGNSAPDKSGLPSDRFSAERTGGSVSTLTIQRTQQEDSAVYLCASSSTRENTGELFFGEGSRLTVL.

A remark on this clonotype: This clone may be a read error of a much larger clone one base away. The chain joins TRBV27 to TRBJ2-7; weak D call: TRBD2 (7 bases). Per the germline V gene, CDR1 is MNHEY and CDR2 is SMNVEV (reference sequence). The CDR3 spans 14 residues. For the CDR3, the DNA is TGTGCCGGCAGTTTGACGGGGGGCCGGTACGAGCAGTACTTC. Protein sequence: CAGSLTGGRYEQYF.